A single sample gave rise to the 5 T cell receptor beta chains below, sequenced in a study of blood T cell repertoires in COVID-19 (dated by TCRdb to between 2020 and 2021). The receptor library was made with the immunoSEQ multiplex PCR assay. This immuneACCESS table, as held by TCRdb, lists in-frame sequences with V and J called but not all clones. Of the missing ones, under half trace to an unresolved V gene in checked studies; the others have no known cause. Recorded for this sample are 150,000 to 200,000 clones; around 76% of them occurred a single time. The ten largest make up around 7.9% of the sample. Material for sequencing was peripheral blood. These receptors all come from a woman in her 50s with active or convalescent COVID-19.

This clone was counted a single time. J is TRBJ1-1 and V is TRBV5-1; a weak D match, TRBD1 (6 bases). The length of the CDR3 is 15 residues. Germline V CDR1 and CDR2: SGHRS, YFSETQ. V was trimmed by 4 bases and J by 0 bases, leaving 13 bases between them. In DNA form, the CDR3 reads TGCGCCAGCAGCAATAGGACAGTTATGAACACTGAAGCTTTCTTT. Amino acid sequence: CASSNRTVMNTEAFF.

The chain combines TRBV2 with TRBJ2-5; TRBD1 agrees at 7 bases. Trimming removed 6 bases from V and 0 bases from J; junction bases left unmatched: 10. The CDR3 covers 16 residues. Germline lookup yields CDR1 SNHLY and CDR2 FYNNEI. The CDR3 reads CASRADRARYQETQYF. In DNA, the CDR3 is TGTGCCAGCAGAGCTGACAGGGCCCGCTACCAAGAGACCCAGTACTTC.

The V and J genes are TRBV5-1 and TRBJ1-1; 7 bases are a match to TRBD1. The germline gives CDR1 SGHRS, CDR2 YFSETQ. The CDR3 has 16 residues. With V trimmed by 2 bases and J by 0 bases, 7 bases remained unmatched. The CDR3, as DNA: TGCGCCAGCAGCTTAGGGATACAGGGGCTGAACACTGAAGCTTTCTTT. It codes for CASSLGIQGLNTEAFF.

The chain carries TRBV7-8 and TRBJ1-1; 10 bases are a match to TRBD1. Germline V gives CDR1 SGHVS, CDR2 FQNEAQ. V lost 0 bases to trimming and J lost 7 bases; unmatched junction nucleotides: 5. This CDR3 comprises 15 residues. This chain's CDR3 is CASSLAGTGAGEAFF. The CDR3 DNA is TGTGCCAGCAGCTTAGCAGGGACAGGGGCGGGTGAAGCTTTCTTT.

This chain uses TRBV27 with TRBJ2-7, with 10 bases lining up with TRBD1. J was trimmed by 1 base and V by 7 bases; bases with no gene match: 4. The CDR3 contains 14 residues. CDR1 is MNHEY, CDR2 SMNVEV, per germline (reference sequence). The CDR3 bases are TGTGCCAGCAAATTGGACAGGGGGTCCTACGAGCAGTACTTC. Translation: CASKLDRGSYEQYF.